This T cell receptor beta chain came from a study of early T cells in non-severe SARS-CoV-2 infection. Study in general: From unsorted whole blood, bulk RNA was sequenced, and the chains remained unpaired. Study conclusions and caveats: VDJdb-based annotation leaned toward anti-spike CD8 responses and missed private and CD4 specificities.

This clonotype has ten or more counts. Its antigen is unidentified. Individual cDNA molecules each received unique molecular identifiers attached to them. TCRdb recomputed calls from the 5' RACE reads with MiXCR, one row per CDR3 protein. The top ten clones hold about 6.4% of a sample with 70,000 or so distinct CDR3 sequences, approximately 10% of them seen once. Source material: whole blood. The source of this sequence is an adult who was a healthcare worker with PCR-confirmed SARS-CoV-2 infection or an uninfected control (not recorded which).

CDR3 sequence (DNA): TGTGCCAGCAGTTTTGGGAGGGCCCCAGATACGCAGTATTTT. Its translation is CASSFGRAPDTQYF. The V and J genes are TRBV28 and TRBJ2-3, with 7 bases identical to TRBD2. This CDR3 is 14 amino acids long. In germline, CDR1 is MDHEN, CDR2 SYDVKM. The junction had 4 bases not matched to a gene; V was cut back by 3 bases and J by 4 bases.